The entry below describes one T cell receptor beta chain. The data stem from a study of blood T cells in healthy people across ages. This CDR3 region has 16 residues. CDR1 SNHLY and CDR2 FYNNEI come from the germline V gene. Combining a sample-barcoded 5' primer with a J-beta primer mix, a second PCR ran for 7 to 11 cycles. TCRdb passed the 5' RACE reads through MiXCR, listing each CDR3 protein once. In the table there are approximately 770,000 distinct CDR3 sequences, 55% to 75% of which are singletons. The receptor comes from a man aged 25-40 years in good health. The rearrangement links TRBV2 to TRBJ2-4, with 11 positions matching TRBD2. With the DNA end fitting TRBJ2-7 better, the J assignment may be wrong. Sequenced input: blood. CDR3 loop: CASSEWTSGLDYEQYF. As DNA, the CDR3 is TGTGCCAGCAGTGAATGGACTAGCGGGTTAGACTACGAGCAGTACTTC.